Following are 10 T cell receptor beta chains from one sample sequenced in a study of beta chain features in type 1 diabetes. Whole-study findings and limits: Shorter TCRB CDR3s, moderately but significantly so, marked every one of the four CD4+ subsets in Type 1 diabetes patients.

These TCRs' antigens remain unknown. As every portion of the isolated RNA was reverse transcribed, the sequencing read expressed TCRB transcripts. Method: immunoSEQ multiplex PCR; TCRdb's copy keeps in-frame clones and lacks some. The data contain about 230,000 clones, under 20% of them singletons. Sequenced material: naive CD4+ T cells from blood. These receptors all stem from a man aged 25-45 years with type 1 diabetes.

This chain links TRBV30 with TRBJ2-4, with TRBD2 matching over 11 bases. V trimming: 2 bases; J trimming: 1 base; junction bases outside the gene matches: 4. Germline assignment: CDR1 GTSNPN and CDR2 SVGIG (reference sequence). The CDR3 covers 16 residues. CDR3 sequence: CAWSPLAGVAKNIQYF. CDR3 coding DNA: TGTGCCTGGAGTCCACTAGCGGGAGTGGCCAAAAACATTCAGTACTTC.

This chain joins TRBV5-1 and TRBJ1-1; D uncertain. V lost 1 base, J lost 5 bases, and 9 bases lay in between. Germline V gene data show CDR1 as SGHRS and CDR2 as YFSETQ. The CDR3 has 13 amino acids. CDR3 DNA sequence: TGCGCCAGCAGCTTGTATGGAGTAACTGAAGCTTTCTTT. This gives the protein CASSLYGVTEAFF.

This clone has a handful of counts. The chain recombines TRBV9 with TRBJ2-1; tentative D call: TRBD2 (5 bases). The CDR3 sequence is 15 residues long. V was shortened by 3 bases and J by 0 bases, with 10 bases between the two germline ends. Germline V gene lookup returns CDR1 SGDLS and CDR2 YYNGEE. The CDR3 region has the DNA TGTGCCAGCAGCGACAGCGGATCCTCCTACAATGAGCAGTTCTTC. This translates into CASSDSGSSYNEQFF.

This clone was found a few times. The chain is built from TRBV7-2 and TRBJ2-7; TRBD2 agrees at 8 bases. The germline V gene has CDR1 SGHTA and CDR2 FQGNSA. CDR3 length equals 14 residues. The junction had 6 bases not matched to a gene; V was cut back by 2 bases and J by 6 bases. Written as DNA, the CDR3 is TGTGCCAGCAGCTTAACGGGACTAGGGGGCGAGCAGTACTTC. Residues: CASSLTGLGGEQYF.

This clone showed up just a few times. The chain has TRBV30 and TRBJ2-3; 7 nucleotides match TRBD2. Losses at the gene ends were 5 bases for V and 3 bases for J; bases not matched to a gene: 8. The CDR3 extends over 14 amino acids. In germline, CDR1 is GTSNPN, CDR2 SVGIG (reference sequence). This CDR3 reads CAWERGGPTDTQYF. The CDR3 DNA reads TGTGCCTGGGAGCGGGGAGGACCGACAGATACGCAGTATTTT.

This chain joins TRBV15 and TRBJ2-2; D remains unclear. This CDR3 region has 13 residues. The germline CDR1 and CDR2 sequences are LNHNV and YYDKDF (reference sequence). The V and J ends lost 5 bases and 3 bases respectively, with 7 bases between them. The CDR3 bases are TGTGCCACCAGCTCTTCAGACACCGGGGAGCTGTTTTTT. It translates to CATSSSDTGELFF.

This clone occurred a few times. V is TRBV7-3 and J is TRBJ2-1; D gene ambiguous. Germline V gives CDR1 SGHTA, CDR2 FQGTGA. CDR3 size: 15 residues. Trimming removed 2 bases at V and 8 bases at J, with 16 bases between. For the CDR3, the DNA is TGTGCCAGCAGCTTACGCTCGTCAACCAACCATGAGCAGTTCTTC. Its translation: CASSLRSSTNHEQFF. Looking up the rest from reference TRBV7-3 and TRBJ2-1 gives the full variable domain: GAGVSQTPSNKVTEKGKYVELRCDPISGHTALYWYRQSLGQGPEFLIYFQGTGAADDSGLPNDRFFAVRPEGSVSTLKIQRTERGDSAVYLCASSLRSSTNHEQFFGPGTRLTVL.

This clone was observed once. The chain links TRBV7-2 to TRBJ2-7, with unresolved D. CDR1 SGHTA and CDR2 FQGNSA come from the germline V gene. The CDR3 has 13 residues. Trimming stripped 5 bases from V and 1 base from J, with 9 bases between. The CDR3 here is CASSRPPSYEQYF. CDR3 sequence (DNA): TGTGCCAGCAGCCGACCCCCGTCCTACGAGCAGTACTTC.

This clone was counted between two and nine times. The rearrangement joins TRBV12-5 to TRBJ2-1; no clear D gene. CDR3 length equals 14 residues. Germline V gene data show CDR1 as LGHNT and CDR2 as FRNRAP. Written as DNA, the CDR3 is TGTGCAAGTTCGGAGACGGGTTATGTGGATGAGCAGTTCTTC. This translates into CASSETGYVDEQFF.

The V and J genes are TRBV5-4 and TRBJ2-5; 10 nucleotides align to TRBD2. J gave up 5 bases and V 1 base, and 5 bases lay outside the gene matches. This CDR3 has 15 residues. Germline CDR1 and CDR2: SGHNT and YYREEE (reference sequence). Here the CDR3 DNA reads TGTGCCAGCAGCTTGAAACTAGCGGGAATGGAGACCCAGTACTTC. This encodes CASSLKLAGMETQYF. Based on the CDR3 plus reference TRBV5-4 and TRBJ2-5, the full variable domain is ETGVTQSPTHLIKTRGQQVTLRCSSQSGHNTVSWYQQALGQGPQFIFQYYREEENGRGNFPPRFSGLQFPNYSSELNVNALELDDSALYLCASSLKLAGMETQYFGPGTRLLVL.